Below, 23 T cell receptor beta chains from the same sample are listed, as sequenced in a study of cytomegalovirus exposure and HLA in healthy donors. The PCR had 60 Vbeta and 13 Jbeta primers. Here immunoSEQ multiplex PCR was the method, and the copy in TCRdb shows in-frame clones only, minus some. The table shows some 110,000 clones, with around 74% occurring only once. The sequenced sample was PBMCs. The receptors shown here come from a middle-aged woman in good health and CMV-seropositive.

The rearrangement uses TRBV4-3 and TRBJ2-1; TRBD2 aligns across 7 bases. This CDR3 contains 16 residues. The V and J ends lost 1 base and 7 bases, in that order; junction bases with no gene match: 10. Germline V lookup: CDR1 LGHNA, CDR2 YSLEER. As DNA, the CDR3 is TGCGCCAGCAGCCAAGGGGGGTGGACTAGATGGAATGAGCAGTTCTTC. Translated: CASSQGGWTRWNEQFF.

The genes are TRBV7-2 and TRBJ2-1, with 8 bases matching TRBD2. Germline V gene data show CDR1 as SGHTA and CDR2 as FQGNSA. The CDR3 is 14 amino acids. V dropped 0 bases and J dropped 6; count of bases not matched to a gene: 1. The CDR3 DNA sequence: TGTGCCAGCAGCTTAGCGCGGGGGGTCAATGAGCAGTTCTTC. Translation gives CASSLARGVNEQFF. The full variable domain, in which reference TRBV7-2 and TRBJ2-1 provide the parts outside the CDR3, is GAGVSQSPSNKVTEKGKDVELRCDPISGHTALYWYRQSLGQGLEFLIYFQGNSAPDKSGLPSDRFSAERTGGSVSTLTIQRTQQEDSAVYLCASSLARGVNEQFFGPGTRLTVL.

This chain uses TRBV2 with TRBJ1-2; no firm D call. Trimming cost V 4 bases and J 3 bases, with 3 bases left between them. This CDR3 is built from 11 residues. Germline loops: CDR1 SNHLY, CDR2 FYNNEI. The CDR3 sequence is CASSADYGYTF. CDR3 in DNA: TGTGCCAGCAGTGCTGACTATGGCTACACCTTC.

This clone was found once. The chain couples TRBV19 to TRBJ1-1, with 8 nucleotides matching TRBD1. The CDR3 is made up of 14 amino acids. With 7 bases clipped from V and 4 bases from J, the junction kept 8 bases outside the gene matches. CDR1 LNHDA and CDR2 SQIVND come from the germline V gene (reference sequence). CDR3 nucleotides: TGTGCCAGTAAAACGGACAGGGTTAGCACTGAAGCTTTCTTT. Translated: CASKTDRVSTEAFF.

V usage is TRBV5-6 and J usage is TRBJ1-5; D is ambiguous. Germline CDR1 and CDR2: SGHDT and YYEEEE. Deletions cut 3 bases from V and 0 bases from J, with 10 bases between. This CDR3 spans 15 amino acids. This CDR3 reads CASSYLQSSNQPQHF. The CDR3 nucleotides are TGTGCCAGCAGCTACTTACAGTCTAGCAATCAGCCCCAGCATTTT. Using reference TRBV5-6 and TRBJ1-5 for the parts outside the CDR3, the full variable domain is DAGVTQSPTHLIKTRGQQVTLRCSPKSGHDTVSWYQQALGQGPQFIFQYYEEEERQRGNFPDRFSGHQFPNYSSELNVNALLLGDSALYLCASSYLQSSNQPQHFGDGTRLSIL.

In this sample, this clone turned up once. The chain combines TRBV28 with TRBJ2-1; 9 positions match TRBD2. Germline V gene lookup returns CDR1 MDHEN and CDR2 SYDVKM. The CDR3 sequence is 17 residues long. The junction had 15 bases not matched to a gene; V was cut back by 5 bases and J by 7 bases. The CDR3, as DNA: TGTGCCAGCAGTAGCTGGATAGCGGGAGACAGGGCAAATGAGCAGTTCTTC. Protein: CASSSWIAGDRANEQFF.

The chain uses TRBV4-1 and TRBJ1-1; TRBD1 matches 7 bases. The trim removed 6 bases at V and 4 bases at J, leaving 11 bases unmatched. CDR3 size: 15 residues. Germline V gene sequence: CDR1 MGHRA, CDR2 YSYEKL. The CDR3 is CASRGTGARPTEAFF. The CDR3, as DNA: TGCGCCAGCAGGGGTACAGGGGCTCGACCCACTGAAGCTTTCTTT.

The gene calls are TRBV9 and TRBJ1-1; the D is unclear. The CDR3 extends over 13 amino acids. CDR1 is SGDLS and CDR2 is YYNGEE in the germline V gene. Trimming took off 0 bases at V and 3 bases at J, with 6 bases between the two ends. CDR3 amino acids: CASSVGGHTEAFF. CDR3 sequence (DNA): TGTGCCAGCAGCGTAGGTGGGCACACTGAAGCTTTCTTT.

The J gene is TRBJ2-3, the V gene TRBV19; TRBD2 matches at 9 bases. The ends lost 4 bases at V and 3 bases at J; junction bases unmatched: 5. The CDR3 runs to 15 residues. CDR1 is LNHDA, CDR2 SQIVND, per germline (reference sequence). This CDR3 reads CASSTSLAGTDTQYF. The CDR3 DNA reads as TGTGCCAGTAGTACCTCCCTAGCGGGAACAGATACGCAGTATTTT.

By share of the sample, this clone is medium-sized. Other DNA sequences in this specimen translate into the identical CDR3. V usage is TRBV2 and J usage is TRBJ1-5, with 8 bases matching TRBD1. CDR3 size: 13 residues. The ends lost 6 bases at V and 5 bases at J; junction bases unmatched: 3. Germline V gene sequence: CDR1 SNHLY, CDR2 FYNNEI. This CDR3 reads CASSADRDQPQHF. In DNA, the CDR3 is TGTGCCAGCAGCGCGGACAGGGATCAGCCCCAGCATTTT.

The V gene is TRBV7-9, the J gene TRBJ1-3, with 9 positions matching TRBD1. The CDR3 covers 16 residues. Germline values: CDR1 SEHNR, CDR2 FQNEAQ (reference sequence). With 4 bases clipped from V and 2 bases from J, the junction kept 6 bases outside the gene matches. Here the CDR3 DNA reads TGTGCCAGCAGCTCACAGGGGGCCGTTGCTGGAAACACCATATATTTT. This codes for CASSSQGAVAGNTIYF.

This chain joins TRBV28 and TRBJ1-2; a weak D match, TRBD1 (6 bases). CDR1 is MDHEN and CDR2 is SYDVKM in the germline V gene. CDR3 length: 16 amino acids. V was trimmed by 4 bases and J by 8 bases, leaving 23 bases between them. The CDR3 loop is CASSSFRDTLRRGYTF. CDR3 nucleotides: TGTGCCAGCAGTTCCTTTCGGGACACCCTAAGACGGGGCTACACCTTC.

The chain carries TRBV7-9 and TRBJ2-5; 9 positions agree with TRBD2. This CDR3 contains 15 residues. J was trimmed by 5 bases and V by 2 bases; bases with no gene match: 6. Germline V gene sequence: CDR1 SEHNR, CDR2 FQNEAQ (reference sequence). CDR3 DNA: TGTGCCAGCAGCTTACGCGGGGGGGCTGGGGAGACCCAGTACTTC. This gives the protein CASSLRGGAGETQYF.

The J gene is TRBJ2-1, the V gene TRBV28; 11 bases align to TRBD1. Unmatched junction bases numbered 8, after V lost 3 bases and J lost 7 bases. Germline CDR1 and CDR2: MDHEN and SYDVKM. CDR3 length: 16 residues. DNA of the CDR3: TGTGCCAGCAGTTTCGTGGACAGGGGGCGCCTAAATGAGCAGTTCTTC. Translation gives CASSFVDRGRLNEQFF.

The chain employs TRBV7-6 and TRBJ2-7; D is perhaps TRBD1 (5 bases). The CDR3 covers 15 residues. V lost 0 bases to trimming and J lost 0 bases, with 9 bases between them. Germline values: CDR1 SGHVS, CDR2 FNYEAQ. For the CDR3, the DNA is TGTGCCAGCAGCTTAGCTCCGACAGACTCCTACGAGCAGTACTTC. It specifies CASSLAPTDSYEQYF.

V gene TRBV7-9 combines with J gene TRBJ1-2; a weak D match, TRBD1 (5 bases). The germline V gene encodes CDR1 SEHNR and CDR2 FQNEAQ (reference sequence). Trimming cost V 5 bases and J 4 bases, with 8 bases left between them. CDR3 length equals 12 residues. The CDR3 region has the DNA TGTGCCAGCAGCATCGACAGCTATGGCTACACCTTC. This sequence encodes CASSIDSYGYTF.

This sequence joins TRBV5-4 and TRBJ2-3, with D tentatively TRBD1 (5 bases). The CDR3 length is 16 residues. Trimming shortened V by 0 bases and J by 0 bases, and 11 bases separated the two germline ends. Germline values: CDR1 SGHNT, CDR2 YYREEE (reference sequence). In DNA form, the CDR3 reads TGTGCCAGCAGCTTGGTTTTGTGGGGCAGCACAGATACGCAGTATTTT. The encoded protein is CASSLVLWGSTDTQYF.

The chain is built from TRBV2 and TRBJ2-3, with a tentative D call TRBD1 (5 bases). V gave up 6 bases and J gave up 2 bases, with 15 bases separating them. Germline V gene data show CDR1 as SNHLY and CDR2 as FYNNEI. The CDR3 runs 15 residues. The CDR3 sequence: CASSGRDWYTDTQYF. Written as DNA, the CDR3 is TGTGCCAGCAGCGGCAGGGATTGGTACACAGATACGCAGTATTTT.

In its sample, this clone was seen a few times. The chain combines TRBV5-1 with TRBJ1-5; 7 nucleotides line up with TRBD1. The V segment lost 4 bases and the J segment 8 bases; nucleotides outside the gene matches: 3. Germline V CDR1 and CDR2: SGHRS, YFSETQ. This CDR3 has 12 amino acids. Here the CDR3 reads CASSPDREPQHF. The CDR3 bases are TGCGCCAGCAGCCCAGACAGGGAGCCCCAGCATTTT.

The V and J genes are TRBV5-8 and TRBJ1-5; D not resolved. V was trimmed by 3 bases and J by 11 bases, leaving 21 bases between them. The CDR3 consists of 15 residues. Germline CDR1 SGHTS, CDR2 YDEGEE. CDR3 sequence (DNA): TGTGCCAGCAGCTCAGGATACGATGACCGTTTTTCCCAGCATTTT. Encoded protein: CASSSGYDDRFSQHF.

The chain employs TRBV15 and TRBJ2-7; 8 nucleotides match TRBD1. Germline trimming cut 5 bases from V and 5 bases from J; bases unmatched to any gene: 11. The CDR3 is 15 amino acids. Germline V gene sequence: CDR1 LNHNV, CDR2 YYDKDF (reference sequence). The CDR3 reads CATSVKAGGFHEQYF. The DNA of the CDR3 is TGTGCCACCAGCGTTAAGGCAGGGGGCTTCCACGAGCAGTACTTC.

The chain joins TRBV19 to TRBJ1-1, with a tentative D call TRBD1 (5 bases). Looked up from germline, CDR1 is LNHDA and CDR2 is SQIVND (reference sequence). Deletions cut 8 bases from V and 4 bases from J, with 20 bases between. The CDR3 is made up of 15 amino acids. The CDR3: CASRQGVILGTEAFF. The CDR3 nucleotides are TGTGCCAGTCGGCAGGGTGTTATATTGGGCACTGAAGCTTTCTTT.

The rearrangement links TRBV4-2 to TRBJ2-1; 12 bases match TRBD2. V shed 4 bases and J 8 bases; nucleotides not matched to a gene: 6. This CDR3 has 15 amino acids. The germline V gene encodes CDR1 LGHNA and CDR2 YNFKEQ. In nucleotides, the CDR3 is TGTGCCAGCAGCCCACTAGCGGGAGGAGGGTATGAGCAGTTCTTC. Its protein product is CASSPLAGGGYEQFF.